One and the same sample provided the 18 T cell receptor beta chains below, sequenced in a study of blood T cell repertoires in COVID-19. Clones were sequenced by immunoSEQ multiplex PCR, and TCRdb holds only the in-frame ones, with some missing. The sample comprises around 150,000 clones, roughly 80% of which are singletons, and 8% to 9.5% rests with the top ten. The sequenced material came from peripheral blood. The receptors derive from a man aged 55 to 69 with acute or convalescent COVID-19.

The chain carries TRBV3-1 (or the pseudogene TRBV3-2) and TRBJ2-7; the D gene is possibly TRBD1 (6 bases). Trimming stripped 4 bases from V and 5 bases from J, with 12 bases between. Germline lookup yields CDR1 LGHDT and CDR2 YNNKEL (reference sequence). The CDR3 loop spans 13 amino acids. The CDR3, as DNA: TGTGCCAGCAGCCGAGACAGGTACCACGAGCAGTACTTC. It encodes CASSRDRYHEQYF.

The V gene is TRBV4-1, the J gene TRBJ1-2; no reliable D call. The germline CDR1 and CDR2 sequences are MGHRA and YSYEKL. The CDR3 contains 15 residues. Between the trimmed V and J ends, which lost 0 bases and 8 bases, there was a span of 16 bases. This CDR3 reads CASSQEASSPSGYTF. For the CDR3, the DNA is TGCGCCAGCAGCCAAGAGGCCAGTTCTCCGTCCGGCTACACCTTC.

This clone has just one count. The rearrangement joins TRBV29-1 to TRBJ1-1; D is unclear. The CDR3 is made up of 15 amino acids. V lost 3 bases, J lost 1 base, and 15 bases lay in between. Germline CDR1 is SQVTM and CDR2 is ANQGSEA. CDR3: CSVDFSASGNTEAFF. The DNA for the CDR3 is TGCAGCGTTGATTTCTCTGCGAGCGGGAACACTGAAGCTTTCTTT.

This clone was observed a single time. This sequence joins TRBV19 and TRBJ2-3, with TRBD2 as a possible D gene (6 bases). Germline-derived CDR1 and CDR2 are LNHDA and SQIVND (reference sequence). V was trimmed by 6 bases and J by 3 bases, leaving 13 bases between them. There are 14 residues in the CDR3. The DNA for the CDR3 is TGTGCCAGTAGCCAATATGGGGGGACAGATACGCAGTATTTT. Translation gives CASSQYGGTDTQYF.

The CDR3 DNA reads as TGTGCCAGCAGTCAGGGACAGGGTGAGGAAAAACTGTTTTTT. It translates to CASSQGQGEEKLFF. This chain connects TRBV6-5 to TRBJ1-4; 9 nucleotides line up with TRBD1. Per germline, CDR1 MNHEY and CDR2 SVGAGI. The V and J ends lost 5 bases and 8 bases, in that order; junction bases with no gene match: 6. The CDR3 extends over 14 amino acids.

The chain is built from TRBV19 and TRBJ2-2; the match to TRBD1 covers 7 bases. Germline CDR1 and CDR2: LNHDA and SQIVND (reference sequence). This CDR3 is built from 14 residues. Trimming at V came to 5 bases and at J to 1 base, leaving 1 base not matched to a gene. For the CDR3, the DNA is TGTGCCAGTAGTTACAGGGGGAACACCGGGGAGCTGTTTTTT. Translated, it gives CASSYRGNTGELFF.

This clone occurred a few times. The chain is built from TRBV3-1 (or the pseudogene TRBV3-2) and TRBJ1-1; 7 bases line up with TRBD1. V gave up 0 bases and J gave up 4 bases; unmatched junction bases: 8. This CDR3 spans 16 amino acids. Germline V CDR1 and CDR2: LGHDT, YNNKEL (reference sequence). CDR3 region: CASSQDLGGGRTEAFF. The CDR3 nucleotides are TGTGCCAGCAGCCAAGATCTAGGAGGGGGCCGCACTGAAGCTTTCTTT.

V gene TRBV7-9 combines with J gene TRBJ2-3; 8 bases map to TRBD2. Germline CDR1 SEHNR, CDR2 FQNEAQ (reference sequence). The CDR3 totals 17 residues. V lost 2 bases and J lost 3; bases outside the gene matches: 10. CDR3 in DNA: TGTGCCAGCAGCTTACTAAAACCGGGACTAGGAACAGATACGCAGTATTTT. Translation gives CASSLLKPGLGTDTQYF.

This rearrangement joins TRBV2 to TRBJ1-1, with TRBD1 identical over 9 bases. Looked up from germline, CDR1 is SNHLY and CDR2 is FYNNEI. The CDR3 sequence is 11 residues long. V was pared by 8 bases and J by 7 bases, with 2 bases of the junction left unmatched. CDR3 in DNA: TGTGCCAGCGGACAGGGGAATGAAGCTTTCTTT. It yields the protein CASGQGNEAFF.

The V and J genes are TRBV19 and TRBJ2-7; the D gene is possibly TRBD1 (5 bases). Trimming shortened V by 5 bases and J by 4 bases, and 9 bases separated the two germline ends. Germline lookup yields CDR1 LNHDA and CDR2 SQIVND (reference sequence). This CDR3 is 12 amino acids long. For the CDR3, the DNA is TGTGCCAGTAGTGCGCAGGGATACGAGCAGTACTTC. This sequence encodes CASSAQGYEQYF.

The V call is TRBV5-1, the J call TRBJ2-3; 10 bases agree with TRBD2. Trimming cost V 4 bases and J 5 bases; bases outside gene matches: 10. There are 16 residues in the CDR3. Germline loops: CDR1 SGHRS, CDR2 YFSETQ. CDR3: CASSPGTSAQGDTQYF. The CDR3 nucleotides read TGCGCCAGCAGCCCCGGGACTAGCGCCCAAGGAGATACGCAGTATTTT.

V is TRBV30 and J is TRBJ2-7, with 8 bases matching TRBD1. Germline V gene lookup returns CDR1 GTSNPN and CDR2 SVGIG (reference sequence). V shed 6 bases and J 2 bases; nucleotides not matched to a gene: 3. The CDR3 covers 12 residues. The DNA for the CDR3 is TGTGCCTGCTCGGACAGGGCCTACGAGCAGTACTTC. Encoded protein: CACSDRAYEQYF.

In DNA form, the CDR3 reads TGTGCCAGCAGTTCCAGGACAGGGGGCTACAATGAGCAGTTCTTC. This codes for CASSSRTGGYNEQFF. This chain uses TRBV6-5 with TRBJ2-1, with TRBD1 matching 10 bases. V shed 4 bases, J shed 3 bases, and the junction held 3 bases outside the gene matches. Germline lookup yields CDR1 MNHEY and CDR2 SVGAGI. There are 15 residues in the CDR3.

This clone is a singleton in its sample. This sequence joins TRBV6-5 and TRBJ1-2, with TRBD1 identical over 7 bases. Germline CDR1 reads MNHEY; CDR2 reads SVGAGI. CDR3 length: 15 residues. V was clipped by 6 bases and J by 5 bases; unmatched bases: 12. This chain's CDR3 is CASRGDRQTLYGYTF. The CDR3 DNA sequence: TGTGCCAGCAGGGGGGACAGACAGACTCTTTATGGCTACACCTTC.

The V gene is TRBV11-2, the J gene TRBJ1-1; D gene ambiguous. Deletions cut 1 base from V and 6 bases from J, with 15 bases between. This CDR3 contains 15 residues. Germline values: CDR1 SGHAT, CDR2 FQNNGV. The CDR3 reads CASSLGAGSNAEAFF. In DNA, the CDR3 is TGTGCCAGCAGCTTAGGTGCGGGGAGTAACGCTGAAGCTTTCTTT.

The J gene is TRBJ1-5, the V gene TRBV6-6; D might be TRBD1 (5 bases). Germline CDR1 and CDR2: MNHNY and SVGAGI (reference sequence). The CDR3 has 16 amino acids. Trimming took 0 bases from V and 4 from J, leaving 13 bases between them. The CDR3 sequence: CASSYSWGDYNQPQHF. The CDR3 DNA reads as TGTGCCAGCAGTTACTCGTGGGGGGATTATAATCAGCCCCAGCATTTT.

CDR3 nucleotide sequence: TGTGCCATCAGTGAGGGGGGGGGCACCGGGGAGCTGTTTTTT. Translating gives CAISEGGGTGELFF. This sequence joins TRBV10-3 and TRBJ2-2; 7 positions agree with TRBD2. The CDR3 spans 14 residues. The V gene end was trimmed by 2 bases and the J gene end by 4 bases; junction bases not matched to a gene: 1. Germline CDR1 reads ENHRY; CDR2 reads SYGVKD.

The chain joins TRBV7-9 to TRBJ2-7; D remains ambiguous. CDR3 length: 14 residues. The germline V and J ends were trimmed by 0 bases and 0 bases, with 6 bases remaining between them. Germline V lookup: CDR1 SEHNR, CDR2 FQNEAQ (reference sequence). The CDR3 sequence: CASSLARPSYEQYF. The CDR3 nucleotides read TGTGCCAGCAGCTTAGCCAGGCCCTCCTACGAGCAGTACTTC.